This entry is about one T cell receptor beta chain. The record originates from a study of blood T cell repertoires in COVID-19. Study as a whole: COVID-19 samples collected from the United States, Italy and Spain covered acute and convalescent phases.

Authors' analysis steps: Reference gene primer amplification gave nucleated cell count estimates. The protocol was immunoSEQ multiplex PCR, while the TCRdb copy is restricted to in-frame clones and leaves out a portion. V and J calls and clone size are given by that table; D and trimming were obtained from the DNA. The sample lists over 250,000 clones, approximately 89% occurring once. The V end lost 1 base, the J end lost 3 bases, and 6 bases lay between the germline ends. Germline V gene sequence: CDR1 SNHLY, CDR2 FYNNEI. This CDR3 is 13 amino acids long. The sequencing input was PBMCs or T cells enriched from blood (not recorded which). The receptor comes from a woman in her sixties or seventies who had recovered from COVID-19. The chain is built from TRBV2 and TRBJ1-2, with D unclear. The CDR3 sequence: CASSEGRYYGYTF. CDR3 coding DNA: TGTGCCAGCAGTGAAGGCAGGTACTATGGCTACACCTTC.